The 10 T cell receptor beta chains in this list originate from one sample, sequenced in a study of blood T cell repertoires in COVID-19. Sequencing was performed with immunoSEQ multiplex PCR; in TCRdb, only in-frame clones are kept and a portion is missing. The table lists about 230,000 clones, around 82% of them singletons. The sample taken for sequencing was peripheral blood. The receptor set was obtained from a man aged 50-60 years with active or convalescent COVID-19.

The chain couples TRBV4-2 to TRBJ2-7, with 11 bases lining up with TRBD1. The J segment lost 2 bases and the V segment lost 1 base, leaving 4 bases of the junction unmatched. The CDR3 has 16 residues. Germline V gives CDR1 LGHNA, CDR2 YNFKEQ. The CDR3: CASSQGGGQGAYEQYF. Here the CDR3 DNA reads TGTGCCAGCAGCCAAGGTGGGGGACAGGGGGCCTACGAGCAGTACTTC.

This rearrangement joins TRBV27 to TRBJ2-7, with a possible D match to TRBD1 (6 bases). V shed 7 bases and J shed 2 bases, with 9 bases lying between them. This CDR3 is 12 amino acids long. Germline-derived CDR1 and CDR2 are MNHEY and SMNVEV (reference sequence). For the CDR3, the DNA is TGTGCCAGCAAGCAGGGGACCTACGAGCAGTACTTC. This encodes CASKQGTYEQYF.

This chain links TRBV5-1 with TRBJ1-1; perhaps TRBD1 as D (5 bases). V was pared by 4 bases and J by 4 bases, with 17 bases between. This CDR3 is 15 amino acids long. Germline CDR1 is SGHRS and CDR2 is YFSETQ. The CDR3 bases are TGCGCCAGCAGCGTTAACACAGGACCCAGCACTGAAGCTTTCTTT. Its protein is CASSVNTGPSTEAFF. The whole variable domain, remainder taken from reference TRBV5-1 and TRBJ1-1, is KAGVTQTPRYLIKTRGQQVTLSCSPISGHRSVSWYQQTPGQGLQFLFEYFSETQRNKGNFPGRFSGRQFSNSRSEMNVSTLELGDSALYLCASSVNTGPSTEAFFGQGTRLTVV.

The chain's CDR3 is CASSQDSSGLHNEQFF. CDR3 DNA: TGTGCCAGCAGCCAAGACTCTAGCGGGCTGCACAATGAGCAGTTCTTC. The V gene is TRBV3-1 (or the pseudogene TRBV3-2), the J gene TRBJ2-1; 8 bases are shared with TRBD2. The CDR3 length is 16 residues. CDR1 and CDR2 from the germline V gene are LGHDT and YNNKEL (reference sequence). J was trimmed by 5 bases and V by 0 bases; bases with no gene match: 6.

V and J are TRBV6-2 or TRBV6-3 and TRBJ1-5; D possibly corresponds to TRBD1 (6 bases). Trimming shortened V by 6 bases and J by 3 bases, and 15 bases separated the two germline ends. The germline V gene has CDR1 MNHEY and CDR2 SVGEGT. This CDR3 spans 15 amino acids. The CDR3 sequence is CASSTGQIVNQPQHF. As DNA, the CDR3 is TGTGCCAGCAGCACCGGACAGATAGTCAATCAGCCCCAGCATTTT.

CDR3 sequence (DNA): TGTGCCAGCAGGGAGGATGGCCGCTTCAATGAGCAGTTCTTC. The encoded protein is CASREDGRFNEQFF. The chain has TRBV11-1 and TRBJ2-1, with D possibly being TRBD2 (5 bases). The CDR3 contains 14 residues. Germline V gene data show CDR1 as SGHAT and CDR2 as FQDESV (reference sequence). The V and J ends lost 6 bases and 6 bases respectively, with 15 bases between them. Drawing the rest from reference TRBV11-1 and TRBJ2-1, the complete variable domain is EAEVAQSPRYKITEKSQAVAFWCDPISGHATLYWYRQILGQGPELLVQFQDESVVDDSQLPKDRFSAERLKGVDSTLKIQPAELGDSAMYLCASREDGRFNEQFFGPGTRLTVL.

The V call is TRBV3-1 (or the pseudogene TRBV3-2), the J call TRBJ1-4; D is uncertain. This CDR3 spans 12 amino acids. Germline values: CDR1 LGHDT, CDR2 YNNKEL (reference sequence). The CDR3 coding sequence is TGTGCGAGCGCGGCAACTAATGAAAAACTGTTTTTT. Translated: CASAATNEKLFF.

V and J are TRBV19 and TRBJ1-2, with TRBD1 matching over 7 bases. Germline V CDR1 and CDR2: LNHDA, SQIVND (reference sequence). This CDR3 is 14 amino acids long. V lost 6 bases, J lost 8 bases, and 12 bases stayed unmatched. The DNA for the CDR3 is TGTGCCAGTAGAGAGTCAGGGACAGCGAGAGGCTACACCTTC. Its translation is CASRESGTARGYTF.

V is TRBV5-1 and J is TRBJ1-4; possibly TRBD1 for D (6 bases). The CDR3 totals 13 residues. The germline gives CDR1 SGHRS, CDR2 YFSETQ. Trimming cost V 4 bases and J 4 bases, with 8 bases left between them. CDR3 sequence (DNA): TGCGCCAGCAGCCGACAGGTTAATGAAAAACTGTTTTTT. Protein sequence: CASSRQVNEKLFF.

This chain uses TRBV2 with TRBJ1-6; 7 positions agree with TRBD1. CDR3 length equals 14 residues. The junction had 4 bases not matched to a gene; V was cut back by 6 bases and J by 5 bases. The germline V gene encodes CDR1 SNHLY and CDR2 FYNNEI. The CDR3 here is CASRGTVNNSPLHF. CDR3 in DNA: TGTGCCAGCAGAGGGACAGTGAATAATTCACCCCTCCACTTT.